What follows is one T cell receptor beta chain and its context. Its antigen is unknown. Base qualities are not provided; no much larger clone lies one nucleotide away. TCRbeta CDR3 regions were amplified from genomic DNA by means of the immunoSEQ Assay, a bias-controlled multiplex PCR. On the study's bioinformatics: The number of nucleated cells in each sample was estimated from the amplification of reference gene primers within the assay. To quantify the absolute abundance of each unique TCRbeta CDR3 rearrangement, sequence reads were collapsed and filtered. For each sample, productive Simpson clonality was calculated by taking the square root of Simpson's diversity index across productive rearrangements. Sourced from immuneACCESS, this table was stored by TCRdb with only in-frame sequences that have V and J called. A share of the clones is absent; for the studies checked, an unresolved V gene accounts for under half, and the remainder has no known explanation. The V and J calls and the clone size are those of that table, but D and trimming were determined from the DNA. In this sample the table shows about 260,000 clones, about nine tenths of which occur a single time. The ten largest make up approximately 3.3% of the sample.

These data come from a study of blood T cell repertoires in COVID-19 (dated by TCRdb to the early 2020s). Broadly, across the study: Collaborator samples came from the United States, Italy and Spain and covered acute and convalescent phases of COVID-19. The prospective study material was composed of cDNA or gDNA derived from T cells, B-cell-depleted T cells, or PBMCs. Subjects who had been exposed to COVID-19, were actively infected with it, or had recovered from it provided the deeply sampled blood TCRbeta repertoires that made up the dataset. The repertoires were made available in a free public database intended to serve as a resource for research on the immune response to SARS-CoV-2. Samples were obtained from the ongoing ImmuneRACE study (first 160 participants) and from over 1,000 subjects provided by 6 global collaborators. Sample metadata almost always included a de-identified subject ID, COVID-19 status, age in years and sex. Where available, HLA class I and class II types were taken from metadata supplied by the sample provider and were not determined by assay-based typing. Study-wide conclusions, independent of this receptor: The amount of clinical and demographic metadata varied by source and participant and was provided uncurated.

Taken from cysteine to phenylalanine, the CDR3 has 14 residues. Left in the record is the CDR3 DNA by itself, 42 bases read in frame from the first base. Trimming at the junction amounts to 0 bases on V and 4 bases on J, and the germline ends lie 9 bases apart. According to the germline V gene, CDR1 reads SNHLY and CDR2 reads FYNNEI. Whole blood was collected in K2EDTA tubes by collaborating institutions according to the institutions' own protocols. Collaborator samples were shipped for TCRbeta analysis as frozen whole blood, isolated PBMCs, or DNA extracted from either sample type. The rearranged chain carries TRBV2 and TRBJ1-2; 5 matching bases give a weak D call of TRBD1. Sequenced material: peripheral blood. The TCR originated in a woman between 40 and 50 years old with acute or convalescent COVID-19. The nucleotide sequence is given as TGTGCCAGCAGTGAAGCAAGGGACTTCTATGGCTACACCTTC. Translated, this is CASSEARDFYGYTF.